These 11 T cell receptor beta chains originate from one sample sequenced in a study of cytomegalovirus exposure and HLA in healthy donors. PCR amplification relied on 60 Vbeta primers (plus 13 Jbeta primers). Measured with immunoSEQ multiplex PCR; TCRdb has only the in-frame clones, and not every one. This sample contains more than 40,000 clones. The sample was PBMCs. Source of these receptors: a man aged 40-49 years in good health and CMV-seropositive.

The chain couples TRBV13 to TRBJ2-3; D ambiguous. CDR1 PRHDT and CDR2 FYEKMQ come from the germline V gene (reference sequence). The CDR3 contains 15 residues. Trimming removed 5 bases at V and 0 bases at J, with 12 bases between. The CDR3 loop reads CASSPPSDSTDTQYF. The CDR3, as DNA: TGTGCCAGCAGCCCCCCCAGCGATAGCACAGATACGCAGTATTTT.

The V gene is TRBV5-5, the J gene TRBJ1-5, with D uncertain. The CDR3 is made up of 15 amino acids. Looked up from germline, CDR1 is SGHKS and CDR2 is YYEKEE (reference sequence). V was trimmed by 1 base and J by 6 bases, leaving 14 bases between them. In DNA, the CDR3 is TGTGCCAGCAGCTTGACAGCGGAGGCTGGTCAGCCCCAGCATTTT. Amino acids: CASSLTAEAGQPQHF.

V usage is TRBV9 and J usage is TRBJ2-5; 10 positions agree with TRBD2. CDR3 length: 14 residues. The ends lost 2 bases at V and 4 bases at J; junction bases unmatched: 2. Germline V gene lookup returns CDR1 SGDLS and CDR2 YYNGEE. In DNA form, the CDR3 reads TGTGCCAGCAGCGTCCTAGCGGGAGCAGAGACCCAGTACTTC. This gives the protein CASSVLAGAETQYF.

The CDR3 DNA follows: TGTGCCAGCGCACAAGGGCCAGCGGGATCCTCCTACGAGCAGTACTTC. It translates to CASAQGPAGSSYEQYF. The J gene is TRBJ2-7, the V gene TRBV19, with 7 nucleotides matching TRBD2. This CDR3 comprises 16 residues. Germline V gene lookup returns CDR1 LNHDA and CDR2 SQIVND (reference sequence). J lost 0 bases, V lost 9 bases, and 14 bases had no gene match.

The chain recombines TRBV19 with TRBJ2-7; 10 nucleotides line up with TRBD1. The germline gives CDR1 LNHDA, CDR2 SQIVND (reference sequence). The CDR3 runs 14 residues. With 10 bases clipped from V and 0 bases from J, the junction kept 6 bases outside the gene matches. CDR3 nucleotide sequence: TGTGCCACCAGACAGGGGGCTAACTCCTACGAGCAGTACTTC. Encoded protein: CATRQGANSYEQYF.

The chain recombines TRBV5-1 with TRBJ2-3; 9 bases match TRBD2. Trimming at V came to 4 bases and at J to 1 base, leaving 7 bases not matched to a gene. CDR1 and CDR2 (germline): SGHRS, YFSETQ. This CDR3 is 16 amino acids long. The CDR3 region is CASSHPVAGGTDTQYF. In DNA, the CDR3 is TGCGCCAGCAGCCACCCTGTAGCGGGAGGCACAGATACGCAGTATTTT.

The chain employs TRBV7-2 and TRBJ2-1; 11 bases map to TRBD2. V trimming: 1 base; J trimming: 9 bases; junction bases outside the gene matches: 5. CDR3 length: 15 residues. Germline CDR1 SGHTA, CDR2 FQGNSA. CDR3 amino acids: CASSLGSSGGLEQFF. The CDR3 DNA is TGTGCCAGCAGCTTAGGGTCTAGCGGGGGGCTTGAGCAGTTCTTC.

A word on this clone: Compared with germline, one end of the junction differs, possibly owing to a read error. The V call is TRBV28, the J call TRBJ2-7, with 12 bases lining up with TRBD2. Per the germline V gene, CDR1 is MDHEN and CDR2 is SYDVKM. CDR3 length: 15 amino acids. The CDR3 DNA reads TGTGCCAGCAGGCCCACTCTAGCGGGAGGGCGGAAAGACGGCTTC. It yields the protein CASRPTLAGGRKDGF.

The genes are TRBV5-1 and TRBJ2-6; TRBD1 aligns across 7 bases. The CDR3 is 17 amino acids. CDR1 is SGHRS and CDR2 is YFSETQ in the germline V gene. Losses at the gene ends were 4 bases for V and 5 bases for J; bases not matched to a gene: 12. CDR3 region: CASSAWDRPSRANVLTF. Here the CDR3 DNA reads TGCGCCAGCAGCGCCTGGGACAGACCCTCCCGGGCCAACGTCCTGACTTTC.

The V gene is TRBV6-5, the J gene TRBJ2-1, with 8 nucleotides matching TRBD2. The CDR3 is 15 residues long. V shed 2 bases and J 9 bases; nucleotides not matched to a gene: 9. CDR1 and CDR2 from the germline V gene are MNHEY and SVGAGI. The CDR3 DNA follows: TGTGCCAGCAGTTACACTTTCCTTACTAGCGGTGAGCAGTTCTTC. Its protein is CASSYTFLTSGEQFF.

CDR3 loop: CASTPDRNTEAFF. CDR3 nucleotide sequence: TGTGCCAGCACCCCGGACAGAAACACTGAAGCTTTCTTT. The chain joins TRBV27 to TRBJ1-1, with a tentative D call TRBD1 (6 bases). The CDR3 spans 13 residues. V was cut by 7 bases and J by 2 bases, with 11 bases left in between. CDR1 and CDR2 from the germline V gene are MNHEY and SMNVEV (reference sequence).